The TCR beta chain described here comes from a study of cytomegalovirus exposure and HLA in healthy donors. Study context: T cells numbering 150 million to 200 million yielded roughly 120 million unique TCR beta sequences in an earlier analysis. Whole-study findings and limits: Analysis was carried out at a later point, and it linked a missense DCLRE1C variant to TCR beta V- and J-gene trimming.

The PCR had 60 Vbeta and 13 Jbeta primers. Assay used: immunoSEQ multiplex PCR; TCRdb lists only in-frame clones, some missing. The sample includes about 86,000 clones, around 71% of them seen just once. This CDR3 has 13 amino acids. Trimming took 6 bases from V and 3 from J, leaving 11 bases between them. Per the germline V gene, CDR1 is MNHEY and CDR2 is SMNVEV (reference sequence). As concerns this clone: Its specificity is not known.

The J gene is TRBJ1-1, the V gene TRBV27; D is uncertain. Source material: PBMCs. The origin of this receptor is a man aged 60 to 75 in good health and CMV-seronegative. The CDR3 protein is CASSLTADTEAFF. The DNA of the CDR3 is TGTGCCAGCAGCCTTACAGCAGACACTGAAGCTTTCTTT.